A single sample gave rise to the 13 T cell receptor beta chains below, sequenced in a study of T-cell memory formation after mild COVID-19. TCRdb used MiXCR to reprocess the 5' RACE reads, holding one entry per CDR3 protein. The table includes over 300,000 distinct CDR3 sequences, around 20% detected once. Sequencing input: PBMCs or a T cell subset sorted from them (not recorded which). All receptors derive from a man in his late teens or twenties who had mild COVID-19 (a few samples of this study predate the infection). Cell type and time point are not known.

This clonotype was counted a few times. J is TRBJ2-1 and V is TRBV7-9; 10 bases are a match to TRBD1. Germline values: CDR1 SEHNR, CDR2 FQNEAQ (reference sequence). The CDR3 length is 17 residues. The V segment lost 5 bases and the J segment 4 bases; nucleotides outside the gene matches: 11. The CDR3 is CASSTLRDRGVYNEQFF. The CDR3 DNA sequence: TGTGCCAGCAGCACCTTGAGGGACAGGGGTGTTTACAATGAGCAGTTCTTC.

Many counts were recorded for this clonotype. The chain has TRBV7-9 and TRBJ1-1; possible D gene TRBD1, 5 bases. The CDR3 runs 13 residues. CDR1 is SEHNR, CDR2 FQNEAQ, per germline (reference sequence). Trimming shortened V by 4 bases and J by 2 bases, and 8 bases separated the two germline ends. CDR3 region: CASSWDGNTEAFF. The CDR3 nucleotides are TGTGCCAGCAGCTGGGACGGCAACACTGAAGCTTTCTTT.

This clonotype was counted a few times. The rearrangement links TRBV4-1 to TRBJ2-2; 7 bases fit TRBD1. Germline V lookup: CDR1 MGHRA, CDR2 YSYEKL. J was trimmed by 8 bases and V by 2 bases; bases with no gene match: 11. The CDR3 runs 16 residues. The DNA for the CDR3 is TGCGCCAGCAGCCAATACCAAGGACAGGAACTAGGGGAGCTGTTTTTT. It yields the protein CASSQYQGQELGELFF.

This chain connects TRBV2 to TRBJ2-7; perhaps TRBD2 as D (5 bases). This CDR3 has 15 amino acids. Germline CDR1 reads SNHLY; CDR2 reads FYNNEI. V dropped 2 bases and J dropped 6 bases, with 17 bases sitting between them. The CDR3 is CASSERGGSRREQYF. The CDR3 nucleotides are TGTGCCAGCAGTGAACGGGGTGGTAGTCGACGCGAGCAGTACTTC.

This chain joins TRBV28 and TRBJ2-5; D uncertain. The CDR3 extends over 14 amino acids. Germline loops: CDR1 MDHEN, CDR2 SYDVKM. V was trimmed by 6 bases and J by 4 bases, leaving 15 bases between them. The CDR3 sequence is CASSHGTVPETQYF. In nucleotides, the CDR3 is TGTGCCAGCAGCCATGGCACCGTCCCAGAGACCCAGTACTTC.

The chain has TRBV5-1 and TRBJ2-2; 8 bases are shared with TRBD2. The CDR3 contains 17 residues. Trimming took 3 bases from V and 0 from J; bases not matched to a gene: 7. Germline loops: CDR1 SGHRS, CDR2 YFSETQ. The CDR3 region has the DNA TGCGCCAGCAGCTCAGCGGGAGCCTCCCCGAACACCGGGGAGCTGTTTTTT. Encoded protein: CASSSAGASPNTGELFF.

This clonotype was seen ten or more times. CDR3 DNA: TGTGCCAGCAGTTTCATGAGCTCCTACGAGCAGTACTTC. Protein sequence: CASSFMSSYEQYF. The V call is TRBV12-3 or TRBV12-4, the J call TRBJ2-7; D is unclear. Trimming stripped 3 bases from V and 0 bases from J, with 6 bases between. The CDR3 has 13 amino acids.

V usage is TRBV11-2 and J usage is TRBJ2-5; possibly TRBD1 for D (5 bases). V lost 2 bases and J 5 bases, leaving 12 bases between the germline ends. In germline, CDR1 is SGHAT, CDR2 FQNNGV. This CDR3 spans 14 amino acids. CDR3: CASSLFRDSETQYF. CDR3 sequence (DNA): TGTGCCAGCAGCTTATTTAGAGACAGTGAGACCCAGTACTTC. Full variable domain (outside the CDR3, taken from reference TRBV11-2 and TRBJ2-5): EAGVAQSPRYKIIEKRQSVAFWCNPISGHATLYWYQQILGQGPKLLIQFQNNGVVDDSQLPKDRFSAERLKGVDSTLKIQPAKLEDSAVYLCASSLFRDSETQYFGPGTRLLVL.

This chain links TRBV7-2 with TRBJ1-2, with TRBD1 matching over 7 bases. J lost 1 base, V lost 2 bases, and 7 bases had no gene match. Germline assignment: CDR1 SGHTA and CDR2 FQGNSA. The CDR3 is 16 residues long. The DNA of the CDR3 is TGTGCCAGCAGCTTACAAACAGGGGACGTTAACTATGGCTACACCTTC. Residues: CASSLQTGDVNYGYTF.

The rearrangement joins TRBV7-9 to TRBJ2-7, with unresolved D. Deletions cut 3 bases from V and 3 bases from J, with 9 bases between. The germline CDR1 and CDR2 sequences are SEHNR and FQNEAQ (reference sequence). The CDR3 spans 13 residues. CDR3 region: CASSFGYNYEQYV. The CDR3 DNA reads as TGTGCCAGCAGCTTTGGTTACAACTACGAGCAGTACGTC.

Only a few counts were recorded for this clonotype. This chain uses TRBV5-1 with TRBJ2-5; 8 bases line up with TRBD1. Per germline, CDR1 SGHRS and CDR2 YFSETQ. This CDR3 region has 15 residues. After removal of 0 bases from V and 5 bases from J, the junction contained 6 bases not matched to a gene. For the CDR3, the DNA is TGCGCCAGCAGCTTGGGGGACAGGAGAGGTGAGACCCAGTACTTC. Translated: CASSLGDRRGETQYF.

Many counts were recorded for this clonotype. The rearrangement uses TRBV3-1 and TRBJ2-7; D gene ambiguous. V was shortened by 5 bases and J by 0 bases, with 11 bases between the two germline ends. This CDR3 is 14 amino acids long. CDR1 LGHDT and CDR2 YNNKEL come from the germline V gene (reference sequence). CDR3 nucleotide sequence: TGTGCCAGCAGCGGAGACGGTAGCTCCTACGAGCAGTACTTC. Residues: CASSGDGSSYEQYF.

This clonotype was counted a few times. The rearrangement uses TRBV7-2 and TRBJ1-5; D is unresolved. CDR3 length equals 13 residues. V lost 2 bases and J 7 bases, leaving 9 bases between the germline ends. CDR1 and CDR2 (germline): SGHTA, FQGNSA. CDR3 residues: CASSLWPDQPQHF. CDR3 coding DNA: TGTGCCAGCAGCTTATGGCCTGACCAGCCCCAGCATTTT.